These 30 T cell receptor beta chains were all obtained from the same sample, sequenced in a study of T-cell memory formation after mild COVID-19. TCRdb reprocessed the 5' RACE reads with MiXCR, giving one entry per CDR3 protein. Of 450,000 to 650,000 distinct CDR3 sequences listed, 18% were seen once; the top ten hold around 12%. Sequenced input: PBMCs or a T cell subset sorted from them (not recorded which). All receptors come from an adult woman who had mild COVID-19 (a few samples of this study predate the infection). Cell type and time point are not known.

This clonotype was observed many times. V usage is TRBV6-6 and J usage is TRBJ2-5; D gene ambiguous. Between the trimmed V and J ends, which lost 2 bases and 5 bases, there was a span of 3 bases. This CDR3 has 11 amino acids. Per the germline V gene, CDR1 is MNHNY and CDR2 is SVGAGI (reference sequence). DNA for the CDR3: TGTGCCAGCAGTTACATGGAGACCCAGTACTTC. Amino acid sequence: CASSYMETQYF.

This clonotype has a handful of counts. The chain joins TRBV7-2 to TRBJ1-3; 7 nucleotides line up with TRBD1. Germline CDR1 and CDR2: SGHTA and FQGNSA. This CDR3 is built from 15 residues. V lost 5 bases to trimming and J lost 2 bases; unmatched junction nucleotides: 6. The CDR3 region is CASSTGQVPGNTIYF. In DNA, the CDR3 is TGTGCCAGCAGCACCGGACAGGTCCCTGGAAACACCATATATTTT.

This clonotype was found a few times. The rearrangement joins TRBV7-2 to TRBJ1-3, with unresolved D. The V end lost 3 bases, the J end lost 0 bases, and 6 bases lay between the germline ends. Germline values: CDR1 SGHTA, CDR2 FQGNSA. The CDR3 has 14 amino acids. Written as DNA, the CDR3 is TGTGCCAGCAGCTTCCGGGACTCTGGAAACACCATATATTTT. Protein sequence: CASSFRDSGNTIYF.

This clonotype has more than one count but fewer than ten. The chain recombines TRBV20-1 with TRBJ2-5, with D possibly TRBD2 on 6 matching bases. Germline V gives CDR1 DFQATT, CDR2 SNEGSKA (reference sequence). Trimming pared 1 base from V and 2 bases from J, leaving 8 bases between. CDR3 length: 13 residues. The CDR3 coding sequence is TGCAGTGCTAGAGGGAGGGGACAAGAGACCCAGTACTTC. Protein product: CSARGRGQETQYF.

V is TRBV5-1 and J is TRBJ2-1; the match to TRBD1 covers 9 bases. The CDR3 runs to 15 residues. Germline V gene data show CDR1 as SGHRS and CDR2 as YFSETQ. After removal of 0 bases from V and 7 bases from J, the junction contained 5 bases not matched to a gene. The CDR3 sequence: CASSLAVGQGNEQFF. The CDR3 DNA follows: TGCGCCAGCAGCTTGGCAGTGGGACAGGGTAATGAGCAGTTCTTC.

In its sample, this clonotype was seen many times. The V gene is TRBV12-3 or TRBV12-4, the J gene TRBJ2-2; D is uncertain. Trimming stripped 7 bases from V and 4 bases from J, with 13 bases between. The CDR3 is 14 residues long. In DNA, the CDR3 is TGTGCCAGCACCTGGGGTAGCCCCACCGGGGAGCTGTTTTTT. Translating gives CASTWGSPTGELFF.

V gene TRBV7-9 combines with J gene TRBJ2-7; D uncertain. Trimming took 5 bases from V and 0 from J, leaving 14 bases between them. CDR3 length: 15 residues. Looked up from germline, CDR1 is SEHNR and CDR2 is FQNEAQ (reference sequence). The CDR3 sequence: CASSTYTAASYEQYF. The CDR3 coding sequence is TGTGCCAGCAGCACCTATACGGCCGCCTCCTACGAGCAGTACTTC.

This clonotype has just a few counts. CDR3 amino acids: CASSLELGTAQETQYF. In DNA, the CDR3 is TGTGCCAGCAGCTTGGAACTCGGGACAGCTCAAGAGACCCAGTACTTC. The gene calls are TRBV5-6 and TRBJ2-5, with 7 nucleotides matching TRBD1. CDR3 length equals 16 residues. The germline CDR1 and CDR2 sequences are SGHDT and YYEEEE. V shed 0 bases, J shed 2 bases, and the junction held 7 bases outside the gene matches.

The CDR3 protein is CATPWTGGRADTQYF. In DNA form, the CDR3 reads TGTGCCACCCCTTGGACAGGGGGGCGTGCAGATACGCAGTATTTT. The chain couples TRBV24-1 to TRBJ2-3; TRBD1 matches at 10 bases. V lost 9 bases and J lost 4; bases outside the gene matches: 9. The CDR3 spans 15 residues. Germline V CDR1 and CDR2: KGHDR, SFDVKD.

Here the CDR3 reads CATSPTGTGSEEQYF. The CDR3 nucleotides are TGTGCCACCAGCCCGACCGGGACAGGGTCAGAGGAGCAGTACTTC. This chain connects TRBV24-1 to TRBJ2-7; TRBD1 matches 9 bases. CDR3 length: 15 residues. V lost 7 bases, J lost 7 bases, and 13 bases stayed unmatched. Germline CDR1 is KGHDR and CDR2 is SFDVKD.

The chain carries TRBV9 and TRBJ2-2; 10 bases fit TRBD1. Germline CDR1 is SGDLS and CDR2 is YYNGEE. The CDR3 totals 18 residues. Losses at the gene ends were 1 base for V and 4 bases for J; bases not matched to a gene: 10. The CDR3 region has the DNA TGTGCCAGCAGCGTATCCCTGGGACAGGGGCATGGCACCGGGGAGCTGTTTTTT. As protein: CASSVSLGQGHGTGELFF.

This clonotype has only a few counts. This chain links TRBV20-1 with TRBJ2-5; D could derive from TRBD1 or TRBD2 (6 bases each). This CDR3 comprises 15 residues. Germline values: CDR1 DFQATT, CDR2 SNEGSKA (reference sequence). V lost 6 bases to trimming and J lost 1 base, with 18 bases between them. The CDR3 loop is CSASRNGGLQETQYF. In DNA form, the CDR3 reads TGCAGTGCGTCCCGGAACGGGGGCCTCCAAGAGACCCAGTACTTC.

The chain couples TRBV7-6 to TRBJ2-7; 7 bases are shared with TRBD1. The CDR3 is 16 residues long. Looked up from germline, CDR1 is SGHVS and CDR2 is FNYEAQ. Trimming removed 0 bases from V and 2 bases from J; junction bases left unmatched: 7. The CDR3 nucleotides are TGTGCCAGCAGCTTAGCCCAGGGGGTACGAACCTACGAGCAGTACTTC. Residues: CASSLAQGVRTYEQYF. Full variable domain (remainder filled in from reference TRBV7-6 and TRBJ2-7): GAGVSQSPRYKVTKRGQDVALRCDPISGHVSLYWYRQALGQGPEFLTYFNYEAQQDKSGLPNDRFSAERPEGSISTLTIQRTEQRDSAMYRCASSLAQGVRTYEQYFGPGTRLTVT.

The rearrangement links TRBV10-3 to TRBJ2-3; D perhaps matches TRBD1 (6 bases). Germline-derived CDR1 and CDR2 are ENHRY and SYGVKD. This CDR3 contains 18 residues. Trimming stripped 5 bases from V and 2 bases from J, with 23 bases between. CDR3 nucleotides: TGTGCCATCAGTTCCAGGGGACCGGATCCCATCCTCACAGATACGCAGTATTTT. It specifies CAISSRGPDPILTDTQYF.

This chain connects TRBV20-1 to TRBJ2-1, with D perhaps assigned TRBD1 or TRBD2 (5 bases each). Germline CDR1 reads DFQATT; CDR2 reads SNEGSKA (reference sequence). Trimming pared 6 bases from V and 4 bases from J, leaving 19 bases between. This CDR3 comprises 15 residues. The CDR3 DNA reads TGCAGTGCCTCCGGTCCCGGGGCTTTTTACAATGAGCAGTTCTTC. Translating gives CSASGPGAFYNEQFF.

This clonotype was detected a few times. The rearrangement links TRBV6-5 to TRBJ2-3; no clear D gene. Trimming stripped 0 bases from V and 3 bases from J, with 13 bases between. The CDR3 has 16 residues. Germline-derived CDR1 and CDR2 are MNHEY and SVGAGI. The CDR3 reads CASSYSLAGGTDTQYF. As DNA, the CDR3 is TGTGCCAGCAGTTACTCTCTCGCAGGTGGGACAGATACGCAGTATTTT.

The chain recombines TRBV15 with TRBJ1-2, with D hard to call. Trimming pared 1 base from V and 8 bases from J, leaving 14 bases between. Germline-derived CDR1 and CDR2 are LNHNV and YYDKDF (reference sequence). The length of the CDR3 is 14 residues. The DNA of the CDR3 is TGTGCCACCAGCAGAGGCGTTATGTCTGGCGGCTACACCTTC. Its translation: CATSRGVMSGGYTF. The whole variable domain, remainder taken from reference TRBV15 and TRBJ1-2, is DAMVIQNPRYQVTQFGKPVTLSCSQTLNHNVMYWYQQKSSQAPKLLFHYYDKDFNNEADTPDNFQSRRPNTSFCFLDIRSPGLGDTAMYLCATSRGVMSGGYTFGSGTRLTVV.

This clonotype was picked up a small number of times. CDR3 protein: CATSDDDGNTEAFF. In DNA form, the CDR3 reads TGTGCCACCAGTGATGATGACGGGAACACTGAAGCTTTCTTT. The chain has TRBV24-1 and TRBJ1-1, with D uncertain. CDR3 size: 14 residues. In germline, CDR1 is KGHDR, CDR2 SFDVKD. V lost 3 bases to trimming and J lost 1 base, with 8 bases between them.

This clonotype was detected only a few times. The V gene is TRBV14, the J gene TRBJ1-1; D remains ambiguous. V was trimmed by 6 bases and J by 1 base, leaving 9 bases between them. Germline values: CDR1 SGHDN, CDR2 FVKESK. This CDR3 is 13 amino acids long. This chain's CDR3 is CASRVDWNTEAFF. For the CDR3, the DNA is TGTGCCAGCAGGGTGGACTGGAACACTGAAGCTTTCTTT.

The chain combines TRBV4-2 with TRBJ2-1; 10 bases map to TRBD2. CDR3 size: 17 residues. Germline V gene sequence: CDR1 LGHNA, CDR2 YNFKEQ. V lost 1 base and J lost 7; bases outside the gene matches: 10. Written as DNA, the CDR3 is TGTGCCAGCAGCCAAGTCCCCGGGCGGACTAGCGGTAATGAGCAGTTCTTC. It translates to CASSQVPGRTSGNEQFF.

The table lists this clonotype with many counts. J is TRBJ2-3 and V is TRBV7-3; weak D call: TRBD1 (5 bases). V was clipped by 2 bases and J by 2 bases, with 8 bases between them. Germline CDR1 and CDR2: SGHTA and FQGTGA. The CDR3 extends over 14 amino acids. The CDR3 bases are TGTGCCAGCAGCTTACAGGGTTACACAGATACGCAGTATTTT. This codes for CASSLQGYTDTQYF. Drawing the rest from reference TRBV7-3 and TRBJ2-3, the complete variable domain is GAGVSQTPSNKVTEKGKYVELRCDPISGHTALYWYRQSLGQGPEFLIYFQGTGAADDSGLPNDRFFAVRPEGSVSTLKIQRTERGDSAVYLCASSLQGYTDTQYFGPGTRLTVL.

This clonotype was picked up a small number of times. The CDR3 here is CASSQDLLYEQYF. DNA for the CDR3: TGCGCCAGCAGCCAAGATCTCCTCTACGAGCAGTACTTC. The chain is built from TRBV4-3 and TRBJ2-7; D uncertain. In germline, CDR1 is LGHNA, CDR2 YSLEER. V was cut by 0 bases and J by 3 bases, with 6 bases left in between. CDR3 size: 13 residues.

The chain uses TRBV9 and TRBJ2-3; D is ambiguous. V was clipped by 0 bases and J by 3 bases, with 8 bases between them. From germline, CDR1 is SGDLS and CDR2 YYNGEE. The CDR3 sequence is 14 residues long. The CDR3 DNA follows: TGTGCCAGCAGCGTAGATTCCGGTACAGATACGCAGTATTTT. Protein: CASSVDSGTDTQYF.

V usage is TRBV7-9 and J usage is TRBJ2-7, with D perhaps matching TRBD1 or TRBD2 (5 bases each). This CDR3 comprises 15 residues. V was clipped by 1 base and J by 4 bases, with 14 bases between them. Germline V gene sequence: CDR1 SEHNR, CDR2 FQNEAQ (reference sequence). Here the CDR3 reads CASSLGQGVTYEQYF. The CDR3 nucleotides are TGTGCCAGCAGCTTAGGGCAGGGAGTAACGTACGAGCAGTACTTC.

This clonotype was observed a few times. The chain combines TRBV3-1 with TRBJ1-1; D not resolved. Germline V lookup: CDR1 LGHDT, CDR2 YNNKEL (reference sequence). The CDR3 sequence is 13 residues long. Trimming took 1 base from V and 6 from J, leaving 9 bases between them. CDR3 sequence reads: CASSQAPTPEAFF. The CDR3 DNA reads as TGTGCCAGCAGCCAAGCTCCGACGCCTGAAGCTTTCTTT. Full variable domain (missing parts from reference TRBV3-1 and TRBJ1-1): DTAVSQTPKYLVTQMGNDKSIKCEQNLGHDTMYWYKQDSKKFLKIMFSYNNKELIINETVPNRFSPKSPDKAHLNLHINSLELGDSAVYFCASSQAPTPEAFFGQGTRLTVV.

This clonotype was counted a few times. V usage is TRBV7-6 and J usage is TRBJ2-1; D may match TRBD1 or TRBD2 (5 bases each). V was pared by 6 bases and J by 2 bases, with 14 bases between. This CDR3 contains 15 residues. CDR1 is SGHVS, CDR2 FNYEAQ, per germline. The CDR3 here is CASSHELGAYNEQFF. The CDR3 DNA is TGTGCCAGCAGTCACGAACTAGGGGCCTACAATGAGCAGTTCTTC.

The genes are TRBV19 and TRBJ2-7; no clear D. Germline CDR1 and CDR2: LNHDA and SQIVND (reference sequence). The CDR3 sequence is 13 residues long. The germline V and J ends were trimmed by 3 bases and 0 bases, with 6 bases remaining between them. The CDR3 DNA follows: TGTGCCAGTAGTATGCAGGTCTCCTACGAGCAGTACTTC. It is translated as CASSMQVSYEQYF.

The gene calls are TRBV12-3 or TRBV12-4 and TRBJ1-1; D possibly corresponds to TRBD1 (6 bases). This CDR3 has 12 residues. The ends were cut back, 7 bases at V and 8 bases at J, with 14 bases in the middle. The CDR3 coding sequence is TGTGCCAGCACCTTAGGGGGGTTGGAAGCTTTCTTT. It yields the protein CASTLGGLEAFF.

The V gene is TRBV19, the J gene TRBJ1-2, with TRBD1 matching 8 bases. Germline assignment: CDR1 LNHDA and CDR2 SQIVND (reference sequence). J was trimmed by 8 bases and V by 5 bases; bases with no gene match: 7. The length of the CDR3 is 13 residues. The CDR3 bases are TGTGCCAGTAGTCCCCGGGACAGGCAAGGCTACACCTTC. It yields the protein CASSPRDRQGYTF.

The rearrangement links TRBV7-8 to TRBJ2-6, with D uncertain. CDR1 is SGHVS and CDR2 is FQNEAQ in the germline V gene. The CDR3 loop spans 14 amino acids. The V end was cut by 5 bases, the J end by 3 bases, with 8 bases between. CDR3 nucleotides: TGTGCCAGCAGCGTGGAAGGTGGGGCCAACGTCCTGACTTTC. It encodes CASSVEGGANVLTF.